Detailed here is one TCR beta chain. The antigen is not known. This sample is drawn from a study of cytotoxic CD8 clonotypes in ibrutinib-treated CLL. Background on the study: Sequenced samples delivered averages of some 260,000 productive templates and around 90,000 productive rearrangements.

Study-level findings and limits: Higher circulating CD8+ T-cell counts strongly accompanied higher baseline clonality, above age-matched healthy donors. Treatment saw public clonotypes, which were uncommon, either contract or stay stable. Before falling back toward baseline at progression, clonality had risen at the time of ibrutinib response.

Some clones are missing from TCRdb's copy, which holds only in-frame ones; the method was immunoSEQ multiplex PCR. The sample holds hundreds of thousands of clones, roughly 71% seen once. The CDR3 runs to 16 residues. V was pared by 0 bases and J by 7 bases, with 19 bases between. Looked up from germline, CDR1 is SGHRS and CDR2 is YFSETQ. The sample here was PBMCs, taken after 36 months of ibrutinib treatment. This receptor was taken from a human donor with chronic lymphocytic leukemia. J is TRBJ1-2 and V is TRBV5-1, with a weak D call TRBD1 (6 bases). The DNA for the CDR3 is TGCGCCAGCAGCTTGGGGGGGCCCAATCCCCTTCGTGGCTACACCTTC. Encoded protein: CASSLGGPNPLRGYTF. Full variable domain (missing parts from reference TRBV5-1 and TRBJ1-2): KAGVTQTPRYLIKTRGQQVTLSCSPISGHRSVSWYQQTPGQGLQFLFEYFSETQRNKGNFPGRFSGRQFSNSRSEMNVSTLELGDSALYLCASSLGGPNPLRGYTFGSGTRLTVV.